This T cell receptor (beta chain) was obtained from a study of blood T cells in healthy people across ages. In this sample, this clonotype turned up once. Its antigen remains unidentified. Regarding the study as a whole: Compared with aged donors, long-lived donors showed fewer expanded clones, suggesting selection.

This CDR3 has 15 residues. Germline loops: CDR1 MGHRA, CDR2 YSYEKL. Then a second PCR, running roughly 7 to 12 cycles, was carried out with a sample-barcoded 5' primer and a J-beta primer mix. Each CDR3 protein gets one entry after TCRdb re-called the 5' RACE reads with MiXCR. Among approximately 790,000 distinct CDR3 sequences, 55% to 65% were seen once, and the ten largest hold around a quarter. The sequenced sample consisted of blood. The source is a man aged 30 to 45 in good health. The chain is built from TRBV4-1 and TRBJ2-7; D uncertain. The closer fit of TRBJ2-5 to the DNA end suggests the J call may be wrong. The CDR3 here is CASSQGDLITETQYF. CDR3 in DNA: TGCGCCAGCAGCCAGGGTGACCTGATAACAGAGACCCAGTACTTC.